This TCR beta chain was sequenced for a study of OX40 agonist ivuxolimab in advanced cancers. V was shortened by 1 base and J by 3 bases, with 13 bases between the two germline ends. The CDR3 sequence is 14 residues long. Germline CDR1 SQVTM, CDR2 ANQGSEA. For this clone: Its matching antigen is unknown.

Data came from immunoSEQ multiplex PCR; TCRdb stores just in-frame clones and leaves some out. The sample holds more than 20,000 clones; roughly 84% are singletons and the top ten take just under 35%. Study observations and caveats: No determination was made of the antigen specificity of the expanded peripheral T cells. There were, on average, more expanded clones in CD8+ T cells than in CD4+. There was clonal expansion of CD4+ and CD8+ blood T cells by week 6 at 0.1 to 3.0 mg/kg.

The J gene is TRBJ2-7, the V gene TRBV29-1; a possible D gene is TRBD1 (5 bases). The sequence was collected from an adult with an advanced solid tumor such as melanoma, head and neck, liver or kidney cancer. Source: CD4+ or CD8+ T cells sorted from blood, taken in a trial of the OX40 agonist ivuxolimab. Here the CDR3 reads CSVEGSGLSYEQYF. The CDR3 DNA is TGCAGCGTTGAAGGCTCAGGGTTAAGCTACGAGCAGTACTTC.